Detailed here is one T cell receptor beta chain. These data come from a study of blood T cell repertoires in COVID-19. Looking at the study overall: Samples of COVID-19 (acute and convalescent) were obtained from the United States, Italy and Spain. The cDNA or gDNA used as material had been derived from T cells, B-cell-depleted T cells, or PBMCs.

Sequenced by immunoSEQ multiplex PCR; TCRdb stores in-frame clones only, minus some. The data contain hundreds of thousands of clones, approximately 83% of them seen just once; the ten biggest clones take up approximately 4.8%. Researchers sorted participants into cohorts using their self-reported clinical history. Exposed enrollees encountered a COVID-19 case at some point within 2 weeks before study entry. Germline CDR1 reads SGHVS; CDR2 reads FQNEAQ. The V gene end was trimmed by 6 bases and the J gene end by 5 bases; junction bases not matched to a gene: 12. This CDR3 has 15 amino acids. Source material: PBMCs or T cells enriched from blood (not recorded which). The TCR comes from a woman aged 45-65 years who had been exposed to COVID-19. This chain connects TRBV7-8 to TRBJ2-5; 7 nucleotides line up with TRBD2. CDR3 loop: CASRGPGLGGETQYF. The CDR3 DNA follows: TGTGCCAGCAGAGGCCCGGGTCTGGGAGGGGAGACCCAGTACTTC.